This TCR beta chain is drawn from a study of shared clonotypes between healthy human individuals. The naive CD8 subset, CD45RO-negative cells positively selected for CCR7, excluded terminally differentiated effector memory CD45RA+ cells. The study drew all its donors from Caucasian adults living in Nashville, Tennessee. Between the trimmed V and J ends, which lost 5 bases and 5 bases, there was a span of 12 bases. In germline, CDR1 is MNHEY, CDR2 SVGAGI. The CDR3 totals 13 residues. Clones were sequenced by immunoSEQ multiplex PCR, and TCRdb holds only the in-frame ones, with some missing. Of about 2 million clones in the sample, over 85% are singletons; the top ten hold roughly 1%. The study's findings and limits: All-four-donor shared clonotypes had higher generation probabilities than non-shared clonotypes did. Tissue TCR repertoires likely differ from these blood-only repertoires.

Comments on this clone: Its antigen is not identified.

The V call is TRBV6-5, the J call TRBJ2-5, with D perhaps matching TRBD1 or TRBD2 (6 bases each). Sequencing was carried out using naive CD8+ T cells sorted from blood. The source is a man between 18 and 35 years old in good health. The CDR3 loop is CASSLGGGETQYF. The CDR3 DNA reads as TGTGCCAGCAGTCTGGGGGGCGGGGAGACCCAGTACTTC.